These 8 T cell receptor beta chains came from one sample sequenced in a study of shared clonotypes between healthy human individuals. TCRdb keeps only in-frame clones here, not all; method: immunoSEQ multiplex PCR. The table includes 470,000 or so clones, around 73% detected once. The sequencing sample was made of PBMCs. The source is a woman in her thirties or forties in good health. Some clones in this sample may be carry-over from other donors' samples.

This clone was counted ten times or more. The rearrangement links TRBV11-1 to TRBJ2-5; the match to TRBD1 covers 10 bases. With 5 bases clipped from V and 1 base from J, the junction kept 13 bases outside the gene matches. The CDR3 loop spans 18 amino acids. The germline CDR1 and CDR2 sequences are SGHAT and FQDESV (reference sequence). CDR3: CASSRGPPGTGVQETQYF. In DNA, the CDR3 is TGTGCCAGCAGCCGCGGACCCCCCGGGACAGGGGTCCAAGAGACCCAGTACTTC.

The table lists this clone with a few counts. The chain recombines TRBV6-1 with TRBJ1-5; TRBD1 is a possible D gene (5 bases). Trimming removed 2 bases at V and 7 bases at J, with 9 bases between. CDR1 is MNHNS, CDR2 SASEGT, per germline. This CDR3 spans 13 amino acids. CDR3 sequence: CASSETRGQPQHF. In DNA form, the CDR3 reads TGTGCCAGCAGTGAAACACGGGGGCAGCCCCAGCATTTT.

The chain uses TRBV4-2 and TRBJ1-4; no clear D. CDR3 length: 17 amino acids. The V gene's germline CDR1 is LGHNA and CDR2 YNFKEQ. V was clipped by 2 bases and J by 2 bases, with 15 bases between them. CDR3 residues: CASSQLRGGGTNEKLFF. The CDR3 DNA sequence: TGTGCCAGCAGCCAATTGCGGGGAGGTGGGACTAATGAAAAACTGTTTTTT.

The gene calls are TRBV5-5 and TRBJ2-5; D might be TRBD2 (6 bases). The CDR3 is 14 residues long. Trimming removed 1 base from V and 5 bases from J, with 12 bases in between. CDR1 is SGHKS, CDR2 YYEKEE, per germline (reference sequence). In nucleotides, the CDR3 is TGTGCCAGCAGCTTGTGGCAAAGCGGGGAGACCCAGTACTTC. It encodes CASSLWQSGETQYF. The whole variable domain, remainder taken from reference TRBV5-5 and TRBJ2-5, is DAGVTQSPTHLIKTRGQQVTLRCSPISGHKSVSWYQQVLGQGPQFIFQYYEKEERGRGNFPDRFSARQFPNYSSELNVNALLLGDSALYLCASSLWQSGETQYFGPGTRLLVL.

The chain joins TRBV7-2 to TRBJ2-1; the D is unclear. Germline V gene data show CDR1 as SGHTA and CDR2 as FQGNSA. Trimming removed 1 base from V and 10 bases from J, with 8 bases in between. The CDR3 totals 12 residues. As DNA, the CDR3 is TGTGCCAGCAGCTTAGGAGCTCAAGAGCAGTTCTTC. It yields the protein CASSLGAQEQFF.

V and J are TRBV6-1 and TRBJ2-7; TRBD1 aligns across 7 bases. Germline CDR1 MNHNS, CDR2 SASEGT. This CDR3 spans 14 amino acids. The V gene end was trimmed by 2 bases and the J gene end by 4 bases; junction bases not matched to a gene: 5. The CDR3 DNA sequence: TGTGCCAGCAGTGAATTTCCGACAGGGTACGAGCAGTACTTC. Its translation is CASSEFPTGYEQYF.

The rearrangement links TRBV7-9 to TRBJ1-2, with 9 bases lining up with TRBD1. Germline CDR1 reads SEHNR; CDR2 reads FQNEAQ (reference sequence). The CDR3 is made up of 16 amino acids. After removal of 1 base from V and 3 bases from J, the junction contained 6 bases not matched to a gene. This chain's CDR3 is CASSLEFDRGDYGYTF. CDR3 DNA: TGTGCCAGCAGCTTAGAGTTCGACAGGGGGGACTATGGCTACACCTTC.

The chain uses TRBV6-4 and TRBJ2-5; 9 bases fit TRBD2. V shed 4 bases and J 3 bases; nucleotides not matched to a gene: 6. CDR3 length equals 15 residues. Germline CDR1 MRHNA, CDR2 SNTAGT. The CDR3: CASSARVAGEETQYF. The CDR3 DNA reads TGTGCCAGCAGTGCCCGGGTAGCGGGAGAAGAGACCCAGTACTTC.